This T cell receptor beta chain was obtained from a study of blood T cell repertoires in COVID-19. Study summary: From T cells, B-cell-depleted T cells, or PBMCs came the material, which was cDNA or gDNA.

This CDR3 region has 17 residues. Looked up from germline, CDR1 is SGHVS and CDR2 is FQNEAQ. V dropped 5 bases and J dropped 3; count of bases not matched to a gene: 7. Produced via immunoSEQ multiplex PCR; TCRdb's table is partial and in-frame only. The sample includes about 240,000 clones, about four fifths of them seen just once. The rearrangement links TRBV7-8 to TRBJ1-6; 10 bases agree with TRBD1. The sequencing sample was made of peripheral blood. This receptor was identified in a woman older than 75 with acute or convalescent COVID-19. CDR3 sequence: CASSPRTGGIYNSPLHF. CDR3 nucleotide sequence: TGTGCCAGCAGCCCACGGACAGGGGGAATCTATAATTCACCCCTCCACTTT.